This T cell receptor beta chain was observed in a study of tumor-infiltrating lymphocytes in primary liver carcinoma. Whole-study context: Every sample contained roughly 3.65 to 8 million productive TCRbeta reads, and these numbers were similar from one tissue type to another.

The CDR3 extends over 11 amino acids. From germline, CDR1 is GTSNPN and CDR2 SVGIG (reference sequence). The input was around 530 ng total RNA; TCR beta cDNA was made from it with a constant-region primer. Construction of TCR beta libraries relied on three successive nested multiplex PCR rounds employing slightly modified ARM-PCR. TRBV1-TRBV30 forward primers and a C-beta reverse primer were used in the first two PCR rounds, which each ran for approximately 9 cycles. MiXCR, run by TCRdb on the multiplex PCR reads, gives a single entry per CDR3 protein. The data contain 320,000 or so distinct CDR3 sequences, 50% to 70% of them singletons. A word on this clonotype: Compared with germline, one end of the junction differs, possibly owing to a read error.

The study extracted blood RNA from unsorted whole blood and also extracted germline DNA. Source material: peripheral blood. The receptor's source is a man aged 35 to 55 with primary liver carcinoma and hepatitis B virus infection. V is TRBV30 and J is TRBJ2-3; D ambiguous. The DNA of the CDR3 is TGTGTCTGGAGTTACACAGATACGCAGTATTTT. It yields the protein CVWSYTDTQYF. Full variable domain (remainder filled in from reference TRBV30 and TRBJ2-3): SQTIHQWPATLVQPVGSPLSLECTVEGTSNPNLYWYRQAAGRGLQLLFYSVGIGQISSEVPQNLSASRPQDRQFILSSKKLLLSDSGFYLCVWSYTDTQYFGPGTRLTVL.